The sequence of this T cell receptor beta chain was determined in a study of neoadjuvant nivolumab and ipilimumab in lung cancer. General study results and limits: Higher pretherapy blood TCR richness went with higher resected-tumor richness. Only two of four nivolumab-treated tumors gained richness and clonality by surgery. Resected tumors had greater TCR richness and clonality than uninvolved lung.

To note about this clone: Its specificity is unknown.

V dropped 1 base and J dropped 0; count of bases not matched to a gene: 7. The length of the CDR3 is 18 residues. Germline V gives CDR1 WSHSY, CDR2 SAAADI. TCRdb keeps only in-frame clones here, not all; method: immunoSEQ multiplex PCR. Here the sample spans 13,000 or so clones, under 97% being singletons. The genes are TRBV10-2 and TRBJ2-4; 9 bases fit TRBD1. This receptor was obtained from an adult with non-small cell lung cancer. Sequencing used peripheral blood, obtained after neoadjuvant nivolumab, alone or with ipilimumab, at or shortly before surgery. The CDR3 sequence is CASSELTGGTLAKNIQYF. CDR3 nucleotide sequence: TGCGCCAGCAGTGAGTTGACAGGGGGAACGTTAGCCAAAAACATTCAGTACTTC.